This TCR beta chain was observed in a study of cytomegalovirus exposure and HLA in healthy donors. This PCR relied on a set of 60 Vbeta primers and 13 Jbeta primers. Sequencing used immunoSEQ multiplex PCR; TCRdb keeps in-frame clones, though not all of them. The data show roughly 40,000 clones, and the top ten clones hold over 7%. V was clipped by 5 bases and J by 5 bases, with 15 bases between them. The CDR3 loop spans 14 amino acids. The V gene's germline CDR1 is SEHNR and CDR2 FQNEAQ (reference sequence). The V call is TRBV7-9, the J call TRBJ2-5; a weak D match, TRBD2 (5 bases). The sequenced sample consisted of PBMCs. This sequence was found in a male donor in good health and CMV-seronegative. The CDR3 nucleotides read TGTGCCAGCAGCCATACGTCTAGCCTGGAGACCCAGTACTTC. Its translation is CASSHTSSLETQYF.